The next 9 T cell receptor beta chains were all read from a single sample in a study of T cell responses to AZD1222 COVID-19 vaccine. Here immunoSEQ multiplex PCR was the method, and the copy in TCRdb shows in-frame clones only, minus some. The sample includes roughly 130,000 clones, roughly 90% seen only once; the top ten take about 5.9%. The input for sequencing was peripheral blood, taken on day 0 of AZD1222 vaccination. Every receptor here comes from an adult in good health.

The chain combines TRBV11-2 with TRBJ2-5, with 12 bases that match TRBD2. This CDR3 is built from 16 residues. After removal of 5 bases from V and 4 bases from J, the junction contained 8 bases not matched to a gene. Germline-derived CDR1 and CDR2 are SGHAT and FQNNGV. The CDR3 loop reads CASSLGGLAGTETQYF. As DNA, the CDR3 is TGTGCCAGCAGCCTAGGCGGACTAGCGGGAACAGAGACCCAGTACTTC.

This chain joins TRBV19 and TRBJ1-1; possibly TRBD1 for D (6 bases). CDR1 and CDR2 (germline): LNHDA, SQIVND (reference sequence). Trimming left V 7 bases short and J 4 bases short, with 16 bases between. The CDR3 runs 14 residues. In DNA form, the CDR3 reads TGTGCCAGTATTAAGGACAGCGCTTTCACTGAAGCTTTCTTT. Amino acid sequence: CASIKDSAFTEAFF.

This clone was observed once. The V and J genes are TRBV5-5 and TRBJ1-2; D is possibly TRBD1 (6 bases). The CDR3 contains 15 residues. V lost 4 bases, J lost 8 bases, and 21 bases lay in between. Germline CDR1 and CDR2: SGHKS and YYEKEE (reference sequence). The CDR3 DNA sequence: TGTGCCAGCAGCCGGGAGGTGGCAGGGGTGGACGGCTACACCTTC. Translating it yields CASSREVAGVDGYTF.

The chain joins TRBV29-1 to TRBJ2-7, with D perhaps being TRBD1 or TRBD2 (5 bases each). The CDR3 totals 13 residues. V lost 6 bases and J 4 bases, leaving 16 bases between the germline ends. Looked up from germline, CDR1 is SQVTM and CDR2 is ANQGSEA. The CDR3 region has the DNA TGCAGCGTCTCGGGACGGGGCCGATACGAGCAGTACTTC. Protein product: CSVSGRGRYEQYF.

The rearrangement uses TRBV12-3 or TRBV12-4 and TRBJ2-7; no clear D gene. The CDR3 consists of 13 residues. V was pared by 2 bases and J by 3 bases, with 8 bases between. As DNA, the CDR3 is TGTGCCAGCAGTTTACAGCAAAGCTACGAGCAGTACTTC. This encodes CASSLQQSYEQYF.

The J gene is TRBJ1-1, the V gene TRBV10-3; D possibly corresponds to TRBD1 (5 bases). The CDR3 is 13 amino acids. The germline V gene has CDR1 ENHRY and CDR2 SYGVKD. V shed 6 bases and J shed 1 base, with 9 bases lying between them. CDR3 in amino acids: CAIRGQGNTEAFF. The CDR3 DNA sequence: TGTGCCATCAGGGGTCAGGGGAACACTGAAGCTTTCTTT.

The chain has TRBV28 and TRBJ2-7, with 8 nucleotides matching TRBD1. Germline CDR1 and CDR2: MDHEN and SYDVKM. There are 17 residues in the CDR3. With 3 bases clipped from V and 4 bases from J, the junction kept 14 bases outside the gene matches. The CDR3 loop is CASSFGTSTGVEYEQYF. The CDR3 nucleotides read TGTGCCAGCAGTTTTGGGACCTCGACAGGGGTGGAGTACGAGCAGTACTTC. The full variable domain, rest sourced from reference TRBV28 and TRBJ2-7, is DVKVTQSSRYLVKRTGEKVFLECVQDMDHENMFWYRQDPGLGLRLIYFSYDVKMKEKGDIPEGYSVSREKKERFSLILESASTNQTSMYLCASSFGTSTGVEYEQYFGPGTRLTVT.

CDR3 in amino acids: CASSPLAGSSYEQYF. The CDR3 nucleotides read TGTGCCAGCAGTCCACTAGCGGGGAGCTCCTACGAGCAGTACTTC. The chain recombines TRBV6-2 or TRBV6-3 with TRBJ2-7, with TRBD2 identical over 10 bases. After removal of 5 bases from V and 0 bases from J, the junction contained 4 bases not matched to a gene. Germline V lookup: CDR1 MNHEY, CDR2 SVGEGT. The CDR3 spans 15 residues.

The V gene is TRBV6-2 or TRBV6-3, the J gene TRBJ1-5; D is ambiguous. This CDR3 region has 13 residues. Germline CDR1 MNHEY, CDR2 SVGEGT. Trimming took off 0 bases at V and 6 bases at J, with 6 bases between the two ends. The CDR3 reads CASSYSPRQPQHF. CDR3 nucleotide sequence: TGTGCCAGCAGTTACTCCCCTCGTCAGCCCCAGCATTTT.